The sequence of this T cell receptor (beta chain) was determined in a study of OX40 agonist ivuxolimab in advanced cancers. Study-level background: Ivuxolimab, an agonistic anti-OX40 (CD134) antibody, was given to patients. Patients were dosed intravenously with ivuxolimab at 0.01 to 10 mg/kg every 2 weeks. Study findings and constraints: Expansion of clones was among the lowest in partial responders at 0.1-3.0 mg/kg. Some patients who did not respond also had low normalized T-cell clonal expansion.

Clones were sequenced by immunoSEQ multiplex PCR, and TCRdb holds only the in-frame ones, with some missing. The sample shows 70,000 to 90,000 clones, nearly 85% of them seen only once. V lost 2 bases, J lost 8 bases, and 19 bases lay in between. Germline CDR1 KGHSH, CDR2 LQKENI. CDR3 length equals 16 residues. Remarks on this clone: Its antigen is unknown.

This chain joins TRBV18 and TRBJ2-1; possible D gene TRBD2, 6 bases. The sequence derives from an adult with an advanced solid tumor such as melanoma, head and neck, liver or kidney cancer. Material: CD4+ or CD8+ T cells sorted from blood, obtained in a trial of the OX40 agonist ivuxolimab. In DNA, the CDR3 is TGTGCCAGCTCACCATGGAGGGGAAGGGAGTACCATGAGCAGTTCTTC. Translating gives CASSPWRGREYHEQFF.